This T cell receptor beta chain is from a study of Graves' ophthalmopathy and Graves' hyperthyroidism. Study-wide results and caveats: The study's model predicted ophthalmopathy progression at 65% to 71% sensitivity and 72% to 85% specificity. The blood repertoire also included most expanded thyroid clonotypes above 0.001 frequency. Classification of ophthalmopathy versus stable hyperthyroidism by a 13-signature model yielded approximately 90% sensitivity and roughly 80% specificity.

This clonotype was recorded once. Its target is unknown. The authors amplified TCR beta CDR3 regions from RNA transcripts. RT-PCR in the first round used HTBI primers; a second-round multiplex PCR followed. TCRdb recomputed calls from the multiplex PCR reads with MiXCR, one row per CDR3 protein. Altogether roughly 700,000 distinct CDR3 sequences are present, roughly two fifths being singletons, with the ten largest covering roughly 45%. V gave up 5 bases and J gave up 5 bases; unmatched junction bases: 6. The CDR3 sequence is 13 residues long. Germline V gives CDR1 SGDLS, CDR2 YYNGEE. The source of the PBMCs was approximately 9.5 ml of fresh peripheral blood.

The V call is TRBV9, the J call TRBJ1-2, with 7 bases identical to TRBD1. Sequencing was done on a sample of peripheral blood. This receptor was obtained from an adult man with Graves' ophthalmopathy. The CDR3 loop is CASRQGSWYGYTF. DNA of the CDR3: TGTGCCAGCAGACAGGGGAGTTGGTATGGCTACACCTTC.